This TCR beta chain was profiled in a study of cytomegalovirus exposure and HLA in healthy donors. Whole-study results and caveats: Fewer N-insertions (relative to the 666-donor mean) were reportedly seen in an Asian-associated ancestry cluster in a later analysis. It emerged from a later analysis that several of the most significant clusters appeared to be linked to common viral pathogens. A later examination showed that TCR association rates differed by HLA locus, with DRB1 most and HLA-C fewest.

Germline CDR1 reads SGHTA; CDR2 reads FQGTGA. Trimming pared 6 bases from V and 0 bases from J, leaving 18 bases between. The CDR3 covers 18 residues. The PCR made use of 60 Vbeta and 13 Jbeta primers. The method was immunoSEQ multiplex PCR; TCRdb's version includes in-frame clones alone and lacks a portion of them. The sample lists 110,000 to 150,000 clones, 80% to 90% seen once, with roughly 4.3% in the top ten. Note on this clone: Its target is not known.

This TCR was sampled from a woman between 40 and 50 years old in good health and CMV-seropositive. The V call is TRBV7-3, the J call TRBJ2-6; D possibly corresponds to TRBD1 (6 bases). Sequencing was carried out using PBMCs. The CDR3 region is CASSYTGMRASGANVLTF. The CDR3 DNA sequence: TGTGCCAGCAGTTACACAGGGATGAGAGCCTCTGGGGCCAACGTCCTGACTTTC.